What follows describes a single T cell receptor (beta chain). Its antigen is unknown. PCR used 60 Vbeta primers and 13 Jbeta primers. Generated by immunoSEQ multiplex PCR, the TCRdb table keeps only in-frame clones and is missing some. The data show some 110,000 clones, just under 80% seen once. The sample belongs to a study of cytomegalovirus exposure and HLA in healthy donors. Notes on the study in general: Highest at DRB1 and lowest at HLA-C, TCR association rates differed among HLA loci in a later analysis.

Germline values: CDR1 ENHRY, CDR2 SYGVKD. V lost 10 bases and J lost 6, with 16 bases in between. The CDR3 consists of 12 residues. The chain is built from TRBV10-3 and TRBJ2-7; tentative D call: TRBD2 (5 bases). The TCR sequence derives from a young man in good health and CMV-seronegative. The material sequenced was PBMCs. CDR3 protein: CATPRGRFEQYF. The CDR3 nucleotides are TGTGCCACCCCCCGAGGGCGTTTCGAGCAGTACTTC.